These 27 T cell receptor beta chains came from one sample sequenced in a study of T cell responses to AZD1222 COVID-19 vaccine. Assay: immunoSEQ multiplex PCR; the TCRdb copy retains only in-frame clones and omits some. Among some 140,000 clones listed, more than 90% were seen once. The sequenced sample was peripheral blood, obtained on day 0 of AZD1222 vaccination. The source of these receptors is an adult in good health.

The CDR3 is CASSEWNQPQHF. The CDR3 nucleotides are TGCGCCAGCAGTGAATGGAATCAGCCCCAGCATTTT. The chain employs TRBV10-2 and TRBJ1-5; D unresolved. V dropped 3 bases and J dropped 4 bases, with 4 bases sitting between them. CDR3 size: 12 residues. Germline V lookup: CDR1 WSHSY, CDR2 SAAADI.

The chain carries TRBV25-1 and TRBJ2-1; D uncertain. CDR3 length equals 16 residues. V lost 1 base to trimming and J lost 1 base, with 11 bases between them. The germline gives CDR1 MGHDK, CDR2 SYGVNS. The CDR3 DNA reads as TGTGCCAGCAGTGAATCTCCTACTGGGTCCTACAATGAGCAGTTCTTC. Translation gives CASSESPTGSYNEQFF.

The chain couples TRBV19 to TRBJ1-5; possibly TRBD1 for D (5 bases). The CDR3 runs to 15 residues. Germline V lookup: CDR1 LNHDA, CDR2 SQIVND (reference sequence). The germline V and J ends were trimmed by 7 bases and 4 bases, with 17 bases remaining between them. CDR3: CASKWALTENQPQHF. Written as DNA, the CDR3 is TGTGCCAGTAAGTGGGCCTTGACAGAGAATCAGCCCCAGCATTTT.

This chain connects TRBV19 to TRBJ2-1, with 7 bases matching TRBD2. This CDR3 spans 18 amino acids. Trimming took 2 bases from V and 0 from J; bases not matched to a gene: 10. The germline V gene has CDR1 LNHDA and CDR2 SQIVND (reference sequence). The CDR3 spells CASSIYPSGVGSYNEQFF. The CDR3 DNA sequence: TGTGCCAGTAGTATATATCCTAGCGGAGTCGGCTCCTACAATGAGCAGTTCTTC. The full variable domain, its missing parts supplied by reference TRBV19 and TRBJ2-1, is DGGITQSPKYLFRKEGQNVTLSCEQNLNHDAMYWYRQDPGQGLRLIYYSQIVNDFQKGDIAEGYSVSREKKESFPLTVTSAQKNPTAFYLCASSIYPSGVGSYNEQFFGPGTRLTVL.

The V and J genes are TRBV4-1 and TRBJ2-7; TRBD1 matches 7 bases. With V trimmed by 0 bases and J by 5 bases, 7 bases remained unmatched. The CDR3 runs to 15 residues. CDR1 MGHRA and CDR2 YSYEKL come from the germline V gene. The CDR3 spells CASSQDRSDRHEQYF. CDR3 DNA sequence: TGCGCCAGCAGCCAAGATAGGTCGGACAGGCACGAGCAGTACTTC.

This clone was seen just once. The chain joins TRBV7-8 to TRBJ1-1; maybe TRBD1 (5 bases). CDR1 and CDR2 from the germline V gene are SGHVS and FQNEAQ. Between the trimmed V and J ends, which lost 1 base and 6 bases, there was a span of 9 bases. The CDR3 is 13 amino acids. Here the CDR3 reads CASSLDTGPEAFF. For the CDR3, the DNA is TGTGCCAGCAGCTTAGACACGGGACCTGAAGCTTTCTTT.

This chain links TRBV6-6 with TRBJ2-7; D unclear. V lost 0 bases and J 6 bases, leaving 9 bases between the germline ends. Germline V gene lookup returns CDR1 MNHNY and CDR2 SVGAGI (reference sequence). This CDR3 spans 13 amino acids. CDR3 sequence reads: CASSYSPKGEQYF. The CDR3 DNA sequence: TGTGCCAGCAGTTACTCGCCGAAAGGCGAGCAGTACTTC.

The J gene is TRBJ1-3, the V gene TRBV7-6, with D perhaps matching TRBD1 (5 bases). CDR1 and CDR2 from the germline V gene are SGHVS and FNYEAQ. Trimming left V 1 base short and J 0 bases short, with 10 bases between. The CDR3 is 16 amino acids. CDR3 protein: CASSLVRGSSGNTIYF. The CDR3 nucleotides are TGTGCCAGCAGCTTAGTCCGGGGGAGCTCTGGAAACACCATATATTTT.

The CDR3 region is CASSPHTLSTGELFF. As DNA, the CDR3 is TGTGCCAGCAGCCCTCATACCTTGAGCACCGGGGAGCTGTTTTTT. The rearrangement joins TRBV14 to TRBJ2-2; D remains unclear. The ends were cut back, 4 bases at V and 4 bases at J, with 13 bases in the middle. The CDR3 is 15 amino acids. CDR1 is SGHDN and CDR2 is FVKESK in the germline V gene. Drawing the rest from reference TRBV14 and TRBJ2-2, the complete variable domain is EAGVTQFPSHSVIEKGQTVTLRCDPISGHDNLYWYRRVMGKEIKFLLHFVKESKQDESGMPNNRFLAERTGGTYSTLKVQPAELEDSGVYFCASSPHTLSTGELFFGEGSRLTVL.

In this sample, this clone turned up once. The V and J genes are TRBV11-2 and TRBJ2-6; D is undetermined. CDR3 length: 13 amino acids. Trimming took off 8 bases at V and 4 bases at J, with 9 bases between the two ends. The germline V gene encodes CDR1 SGHAT and CDR2 FQNNGV. The CDR3 DNA reads as TGTGCCAGCGGAGTAGGGGGGGCCAACGTCCTGACTTTC. This encodes CASGVGGANVLTF.

J is TRBJ2-2 and V is TRBV6-1; 7 positions match TRBD2. Germline lookup yields CDR1 MNHNS and CDR2 SASEGT. V shed 3 bases, J shed 8 bases, and the junction held 12 bases outside the gene matches. The CDR3 sequence is 16 residues long. The CDR3 reads CASSDAGEGLWGELFF. CDR3 in DNA: TGTGCCAGCAGTGACGCCGGGGAGGGCCTTTGGGGGGAGCTGTTTTTT.

V is TRBV5-4 and J is TRBJ1-6, with a weak D call TRBD1 (6 bases). V lost 1 base to trimming and J lost 7 bases, with 9 bases between them. This CDR3 comprises 14 residues. From germline, CDR1 is SGHNT and CDR2 YYREEE (reference sequence). CDR3: CASSLSGANSPLHF. For the CDR3, the DNA is TGTGCCAGCAGCTTGTCAGGGGCCAATTCACCCCTCCACTTT.

This clone has only one observation. The gene calls are TRBV27 and TRBJ1-1; the D gene is possibly TRBD1 (5 bases). V was clipped by 5 bases and J by 0 bases, with 10 bases between them. CDR1 MNHEY and CDR2 SMNVEV come from the germline V gene (reference sequence). This CDR3 contains 14 residues. The CDR3 loop reads CASSVRALNTEAFF. CDR3 DNA: TGTGCCAGCAGTGTCAGGGCCTTGAACACTGAAGCTTTCTTT.

The chain uses TRBV28 and TRBJ1-6, with D tentatively TRBD1 (6 bases). The germline CDR1 and CDR2 sequences are MDHEN and SYDVKM. Trimming shortened V by 6 bases and J by 9 bases, and 18 bases separated the two germline ends. CDR3 length: 15 amino acids. CDR3 DNA: TGTGCCAGCAGACCCGGAGGGGGGCGAGGTTCACCCCTCCACTTT. It yields the protein CASRPGGGRGSPLHF.

In DNA form, the CDR3 reads TGCGCCAGCAGCCCCGCGAATAGTGGTGAGCAGTTCTTC. It specifies CASSPANSGEQFF. This rearrangement joins TRBV4-1 to TRBJ2-1; D is uncertain. V was pared by 4 bases and J by 9 bases, with 13 bases between. Germline V gene lookup returns CDR1 MGHRA and CDR2 YSYEKL. CDR3 size: 13 residues.

This clone was observed a single time. This rearrangement joins TRBV12-3 or TRBV12-4 to TRBJ2-3; 7 bases are shared with TRBD1. The ends lost 8 bases at V and 11 bases at J; junction bases unmatched: 4. CDR3 length: 10 residues. The CDR3 sequence is CASGRQGQYF. As DNA, the CDR3 is TGTGCCAGCGGACGACAGGGGCAGTATTTT.

The chain carries TRBV5-1 and TRBJ2-1, with D hard to call. This CDR3 spans 14 amino acids. The ends were cut back, 2 bases at V and 8 bases at J, with 14 bases in the middle. The germline V gene has CDR1 SGHRS and CDR2 YFSETQ. The CDR3 DNA follows: TGCGCCAGCAGCTTACAGACGGGTTCAGATGAGCAGTTCTTC. Translating it yields CASSLQTGSDEQFF.

The chain employs TRBV7-3 and TRBJ2-3, with 9 bases identical to TRBD1. CDR1 is SGHTA, CDR2 FQGTGA, per germline. This CDR3 has 21 residues. V dropped 5 bases and J dropped 2; count of bases not matched to a gene: 23. The CDR3: CASSLKTSGPLTGGDTDTQYF. CDR3 nucleotide sequence: TGTGCCAGCAGCCTAAAAACGTCCGGCCCCTTGACAGGGGGGGACACAGATACGCAGTATTTT.

This chain uses TRBV19 with TRBJ2-1; 7 bases line up with TRBD1. CDR1 LNHDA and CDR2 SQIVND come from the germline V gene (reference sequence). This CDR3 is built from 14 residues. The junction had 5 bases not matched to a gene; V was cut back by 5 bases and J by 4 bases. CDR3 amino acids: CASSFRDRYNEQFF. CDR3 coding DNA: TGTGCCAGTAGTTTCCGGGACAGATACAATGAGCAGTTCTTC.

The table lists this clone with a count of one. The J gene is TRBJ2-7, the V gene TRBV6-1; D might be TRBD2 (6 bases). The CDR3 runs 13 residues. The germline CDR1 and CDR2 sequences are MNHNS and SASEGT. V was clipped by 2 bases and J by 4 bases, with 9 bases between them. This chain's CDR3 is CASSEIAEYEQYF. The CDR3 DNA sequence: TGTGCCAGCAGTGAAATAGCGGAGTACGAGCAGTACTTC.

J is TRBJ1-1 and V is TRBV3-1 (or the pseudogene TRBV3-2); D is uncertain. Trimming removed 4 bases from V and 0 bases from J, with 3 bases in between. CDR3 length: 12 residues. Germline lookup yields CDR1 LGHDT and CDR2 YNNKEL (reference sequence). The CDR3 loop is CASSRMNTEAFF. CDR3 DNA sequence: TGTGCCAGCAGCCGGATGAACACTGAAGCTTTCTTT.

The rearrangement joins TRBV6-6 to TRBJ2-7; tentatively, D is TRBD2 (6 bases). The V gene's germline CDR1 is MNHNY and CDR2 SVGAGI (reference sequence). The CDR3 consists of 15 residues. Deletions cut 7 bases from V and 0 bases from J, with 16 bases between. CDR3 nucleotides: TGTGCCAGCACGGAGGAGGGGCGGAGCTCCTACGAGCAGTACTTC. It yields the protein CASTEEGRSSYEQYF.

The sample holds a few counts of this clone. The chain couples TRBV5-1 to TRBJ2-2; D ambiguous. The CDR3 has 14 amino acids. The V and J ends lost 0 bases and 1 base respectively, with 4 bases between them. Germline V gene lookup returns CDR1 SGHRS and CDR2 YFSETQ. CDR3 bases: TGCGCCAGCAGCTTGGAAATGAACACCGGGGAGCTGTTTTTT. Residues: CASSLEMNTGELFF. The full variable domain, with the rest looked up from reference TRBV5-1 and TRBJ2-2, is KAGVTQTPRYLIKTRGQQVTLSCSPISGHRSVSWYQQTPGQGLQFLFEYFSETQRNKGNFPGRFSGRQFSNSRSEMNVSTLELGDSALYLCASSLEMNTGELFFGEGSRLTVL.

The chain uses TRBV5-8 and TRBJ1-1; 8 bases are shared with TRBD1. Per germline, CDR1 SGHTS and CDR2 YDEGEE. V was clipped by 4 bases and J by 7 bases; unmatched bases: 9. The length of the CDR3 is 14 residues. CDR3: CASSHDRGLREAFF. Here the CDR3 DNA reads TGTGCCAGCAGCCATGACAGGGGACTACGTGAAGCTTTCTTT. The full variable domain, its missing parts supplied by reference TRBV5-8 and TRBJ1-1, is EAGVTQSPTHLIKTRGQQATLRCSPISGHTSVYWYQQALGLGLQFLLWYDEGEERNRGNFPPRFSGRQFPNYSSELNVNALELEDSALYLCASSHDRGLREAFFGQGTRLTVV.

The chain combines TRBV7-8 with TRBJ2-7; 8 bases are a match to TRBD1. Germline assignment: CDR1 SGHVS and CDR2 FQNEAQ. With V trimmed by 5 bases and J by 5 bases, 11 bases remained unmatched. The CDR3 consists of 15 residues. The CDR3: CASSPPRQGSHEQYF. DNA of the CDR3: TGTGCCAGCAGCCCCCCGAGACAGGGGTCCCACGAGCAGTACTTC.

The rearrangement uses TRBV19 and TRBJ1-2; D perhaps matches TRBD1 (5 bases). The CDR3 is made up of 15 amino acids. Deletions cut 3 bases from V and 0 bases from J, with 11 bases between. Germline CDR1 LNHDA, CDR2 SQIVND (reference sequence). CDR3 nucleotide sequence: TGTGCCAGTAGTATTGCGGGGACCTCTAACTATGGCTACACCTTC. It is translated as CASSIAGTSNYGYTF.

This chain links TRBV7-8 with TRBJ1-4; tentatively, D is TRBD1 (5 bases). CDR1 is SGHVS, CDR2 FQNEAQ, per germline. V lost 0 bases and J lost 1, with 18 bases in between. This CDR3 spans 19 amino acids. The CDR3 DNA reads TGTGCCAGCAGCTTAGCGGGTTCGAGGGGCTTAGTAACTAATGAAAAACTGTTTTTT. This gives the protein CASSLAGSRGLVTNEKLFF.